The 2 T cell receptor beta chains presented below share a single source sample, sequenced in a study of blood T cell repertoires in COVID-19 (TCRdb year 2020). Library prep was done by the immunoSEQ multiplex PCR assay. This immuneACCESS table, as held by TCRdb, lists in-frame sequences with V and J called but not all clones. Of the missing ones, under half trace to an unresolved V gene in checked studies; the others have no known cause. Here the sample has approximately 55,000 clones; around 86% occur a single time. In total, the top ten clones hold 6.5% to 8% of the sample. Sequenced: peripheral blood. Receptors were obtained from a man aged 45-65 years with active COVID-19.

The chain couples TRBV12-5 to TRBJ2-5, with 7 bases that match TRBD1. CDR1 LGHNT and CDR2 FRNRAP come from the germline V gene. J was trimmed by 3 bases and V by 10 bases; bases with no gene match: 2. The CDR3 extends over 11 amino acids. CDR3 region: CATGTEETQYF. CDR3 sequence (DNA): TGTGCTACTGGGACAGAAGAGACCCAGTACTTC.

The CDR3 DNA reads as TGCGCCAGCAGCTTGGAAGGAGGGCTGGGTCAGCCCCAGCATTTT. It specifies CASSLEGGLGQPQHF. V gene TRBV5-1 combines with J gene TRBJ1-5; D is unclear. Germline V gene sequence: CDR1 SGHRS, CDR2 YFSETQ. The CDR3 runs 15 residues. V lost 0 bases and J lost 6, with 13 bases in between.